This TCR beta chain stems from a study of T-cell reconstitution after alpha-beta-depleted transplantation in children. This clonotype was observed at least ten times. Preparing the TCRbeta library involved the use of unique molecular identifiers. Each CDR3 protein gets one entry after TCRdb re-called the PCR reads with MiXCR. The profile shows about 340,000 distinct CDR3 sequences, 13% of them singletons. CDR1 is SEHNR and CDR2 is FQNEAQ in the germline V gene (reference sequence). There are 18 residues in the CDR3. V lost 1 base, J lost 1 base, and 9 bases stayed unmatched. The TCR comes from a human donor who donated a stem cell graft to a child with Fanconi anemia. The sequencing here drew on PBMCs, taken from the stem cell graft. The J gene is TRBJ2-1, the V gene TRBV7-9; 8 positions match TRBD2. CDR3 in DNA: TGTGCCAGCAGCTTAGAGGCCCTAGCGGGTGCTTCCTACAATGAGCAGTTCTTC. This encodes CASSLEALAGASYNEQFF.